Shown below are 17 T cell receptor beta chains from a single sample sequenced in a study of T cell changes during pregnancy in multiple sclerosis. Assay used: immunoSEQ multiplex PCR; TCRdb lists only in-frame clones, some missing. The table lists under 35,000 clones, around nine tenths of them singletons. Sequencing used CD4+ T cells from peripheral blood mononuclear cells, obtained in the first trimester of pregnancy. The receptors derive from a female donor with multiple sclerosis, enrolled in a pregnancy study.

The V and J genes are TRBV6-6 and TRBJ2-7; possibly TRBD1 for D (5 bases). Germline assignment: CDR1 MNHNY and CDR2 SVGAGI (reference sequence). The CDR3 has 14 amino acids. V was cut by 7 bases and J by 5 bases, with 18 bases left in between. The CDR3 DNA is TGTGCCAGCACCCAGCAGGGTATATCCCACGAGCAGTACTTC. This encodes CASTQQGISHEQYF.

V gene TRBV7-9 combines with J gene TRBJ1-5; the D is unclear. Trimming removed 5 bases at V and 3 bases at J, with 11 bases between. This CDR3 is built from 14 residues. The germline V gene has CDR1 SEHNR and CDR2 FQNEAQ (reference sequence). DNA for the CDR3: TGTGCCAGCAGCCCGGTAGCATTCAATCAGCCCCAGCATTTT. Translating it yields CASSPVAFNQPQHF.

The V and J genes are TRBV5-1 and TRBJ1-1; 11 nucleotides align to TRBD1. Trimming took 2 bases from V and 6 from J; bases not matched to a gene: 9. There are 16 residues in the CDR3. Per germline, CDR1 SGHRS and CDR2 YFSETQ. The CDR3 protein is CASSFGPGQGGAEAFF. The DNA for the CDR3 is TGCGCCAGCAGCTTCGGACCGGGACAGGGGGGGGCTGAAGCTTTCTTT.

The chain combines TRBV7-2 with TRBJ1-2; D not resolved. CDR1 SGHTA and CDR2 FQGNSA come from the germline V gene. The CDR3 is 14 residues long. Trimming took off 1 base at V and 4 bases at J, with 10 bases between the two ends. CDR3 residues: CASSLVAGGYGYTF. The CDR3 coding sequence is TGTGCCAGCAGCTTAGTGGCAGGAGGCTATGGCTACACCTTC.

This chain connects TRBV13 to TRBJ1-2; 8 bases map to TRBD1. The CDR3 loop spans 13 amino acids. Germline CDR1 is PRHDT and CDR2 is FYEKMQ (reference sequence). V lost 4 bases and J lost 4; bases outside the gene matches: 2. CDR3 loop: CASSSDRGYGYTF. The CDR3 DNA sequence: TGTGCCAGCAGCTCCGACAGGGGCTATGGCTACACCTTC.

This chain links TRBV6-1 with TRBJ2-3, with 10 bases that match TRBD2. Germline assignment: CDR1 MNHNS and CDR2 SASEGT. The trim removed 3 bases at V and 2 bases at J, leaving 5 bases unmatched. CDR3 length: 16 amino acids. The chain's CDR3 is CASSESSGGPTDTQYF. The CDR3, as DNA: TGTGCCAGCAGTGAGTCTAGCGGGGGCCCCACAGATACGCAGTATTTT.

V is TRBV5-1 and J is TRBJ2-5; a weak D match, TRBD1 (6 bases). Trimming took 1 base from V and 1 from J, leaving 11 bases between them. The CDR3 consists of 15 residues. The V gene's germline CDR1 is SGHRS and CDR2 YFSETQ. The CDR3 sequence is CASSLTGPLQETQYF. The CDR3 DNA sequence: TGCGCCAGCAGCTTGACAGGGCCGCTCCAAGAGACCCAGTACTTC.

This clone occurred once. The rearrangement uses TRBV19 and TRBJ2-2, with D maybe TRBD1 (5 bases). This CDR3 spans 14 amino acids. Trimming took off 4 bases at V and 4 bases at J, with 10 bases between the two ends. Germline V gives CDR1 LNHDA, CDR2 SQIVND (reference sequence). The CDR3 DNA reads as TGTGCCAGTAGTACGAGACAGAGCACCGGGGAGCTGTTTTTT. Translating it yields CASSTRQSTGELFF.

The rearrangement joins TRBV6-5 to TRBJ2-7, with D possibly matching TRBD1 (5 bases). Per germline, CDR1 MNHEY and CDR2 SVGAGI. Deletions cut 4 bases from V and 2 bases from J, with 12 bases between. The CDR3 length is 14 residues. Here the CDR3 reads CASSLVGPPYEQYF. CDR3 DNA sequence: TGTGCCAGCAGTTTGGTGGGGCCCCCCTACGAGCAGTACTTC.

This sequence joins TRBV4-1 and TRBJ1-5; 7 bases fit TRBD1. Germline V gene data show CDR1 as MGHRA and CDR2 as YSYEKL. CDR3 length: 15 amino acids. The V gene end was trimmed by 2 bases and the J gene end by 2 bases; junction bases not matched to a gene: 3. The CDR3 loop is CASSQRTGRNQPQHF. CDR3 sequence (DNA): TGCGCCAGCAGCCAACGGACAGGTCGCAATCAGCCCCAGCATTTT.

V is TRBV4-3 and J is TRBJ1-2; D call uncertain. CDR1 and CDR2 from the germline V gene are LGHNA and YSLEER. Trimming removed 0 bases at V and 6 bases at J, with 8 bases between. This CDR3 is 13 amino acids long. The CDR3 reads CASSQDGPDGYTF. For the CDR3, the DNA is TGCGCCAGCAGCCAAGATGGTCCAGATGGCTACACCTTC.

CDR3 sequence (DNA): TGTGCCAGCATCGGACTAGAGGGCTACTCCTTATATAATTCACCCCTCCACTTT. Its protein product is CASIGLEGYSLYNSPLHF. The chain joins TRBV28 to TRBJ1-6; D gene uncertain. This CDR3 is 18 amino acids long. V was pared by 7 bases and J by 4 bases, with 23 bases between. Germline-derived CDR1 and CDR2 are MDHEN and SYDVKM.

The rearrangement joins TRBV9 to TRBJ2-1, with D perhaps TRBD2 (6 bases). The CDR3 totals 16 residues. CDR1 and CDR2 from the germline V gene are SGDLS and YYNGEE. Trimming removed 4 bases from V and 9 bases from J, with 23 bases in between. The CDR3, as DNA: TGTGCCAGCAGCCCCCCCGGGACTGGACGGATGGCTGAGCAGTTCTTC. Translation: CASSPPGTGRMAEQFF.

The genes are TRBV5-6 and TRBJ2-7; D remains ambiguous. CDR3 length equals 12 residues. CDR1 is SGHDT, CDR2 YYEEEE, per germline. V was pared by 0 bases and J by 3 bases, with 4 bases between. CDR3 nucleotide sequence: TGTGCCAGCAGCTTGGGACACTACGAGCAGTACTTC. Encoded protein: CASSLGHYEQYF.

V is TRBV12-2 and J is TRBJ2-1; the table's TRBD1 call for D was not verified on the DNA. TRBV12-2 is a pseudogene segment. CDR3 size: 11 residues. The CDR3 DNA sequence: TGTGCAAGTCGCTACGACAGTGAGCAGTTCTTC. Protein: CASRYDSEQFF.

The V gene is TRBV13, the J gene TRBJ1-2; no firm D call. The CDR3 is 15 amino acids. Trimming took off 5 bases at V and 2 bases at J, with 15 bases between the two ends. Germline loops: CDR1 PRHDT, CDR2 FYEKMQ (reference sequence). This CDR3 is CASSRGGLRNYGYTF. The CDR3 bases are TGTGCCAGCAGCCGGGGAGGACTTCGGAACTATGGCTACACCTTC. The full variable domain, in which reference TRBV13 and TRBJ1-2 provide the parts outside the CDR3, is AAGVIQSPRHLIKEKRETATLKCYPIPRHDTVYWYQQGPGQDPQFLISFYEKMQSDKGSIPDRFSAQQFSDYHSELNMSSLELGDSALYFCASSRGGLRNYGYTFGSGTRLTVV.

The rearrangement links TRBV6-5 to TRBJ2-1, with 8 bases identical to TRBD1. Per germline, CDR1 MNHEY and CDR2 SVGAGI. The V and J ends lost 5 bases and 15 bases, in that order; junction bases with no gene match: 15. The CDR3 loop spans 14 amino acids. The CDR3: CASSQADRAPIPFF. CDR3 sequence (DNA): TGTGCCAGCAGTCAGGCGGACAGGGCGCCTATACCGTTCTTC.